The next 32 T cell receptor beta chains were all read from a single sample in a study of monozygotic twins with cystic fibrosis. Sequencing used immunoSEQ multiplex PCR; TCRdb keeps in-frame clones, though not all of them. Of 30,000 to 35,000 clones in the sample, around 96% were seen once. Sequencing input: blood. These receptor sequences come from a girl aged 2 to 9 with cystic fibrosis.

The DNA of the CDR3 is TGTGCCAGCAGCGCCCAAAAGAACACTGAAGCTTTCTTT. Its protein is CASSAQKNTEAFF. This chain links TRBV9 with TRBJ1-1, with no clear D. V was shortened by 3 bases and J by 1 base, with 7 bases between the two germline ends. Looked up from germline, CDR1 is SGDLS and CDR2 is YYNGEE. The CDR3 consists of 13 residues.

This chain uses TRBV5-1 with TRBJ2-5; possible D gene TRBD1, 8 bases. Germline-derived CDR1 and CDR2 are SGHRS and YFSETQ. V was shortened by 3 bases and J by 4 bases, with 19 bases between the two germline ends. The length of the CDR3 is 16 residues. DNA for the CDR3: TGCGCCAGCAGCTCAGGGGGCGGGAGAGTGGGAGAGACCCAGTACTTC. Its protein product is CASSSGGGRVGETQYF.

J is TRBJ2-2 and V is TRBV9; 7 bases line up with TRBD2. This CDR3 spans 16 amino acids. Per the germline V gene, CDR1 is SGDLS and CDR2 is YYNGEE. Unmatched junction bases numbered 9, after V lost 4 bases and J lost 3 bases. The CDR3 is CASSPDPGGYTGELFF. The CDR3 region has the DNA TGTGCCAGCAGCCCTGATCCCGGGGGGTACACCGGGGAGCTGTTTTTT.

The rearrangement links TRBV4-1 to TRBJ2-7, with unresolved D. V lost 2 bases to trimming and J lost 1 base, with 9 bases between them. The CDR3 consists of 14 residues. From germline, CDR1 is MGHRA and CDR2 YSYEKL. The CDR3 DNA sequence: TGCGCCAGCAGCCAAAACAGTCAATCCTACGAGCAGTACTTC. The encoded protein is CASSQNSQSYEQYF.

This chain links TRBV30 with TRBJ1-1, with D possibly matching TRBD1 (5 bases). This CDR3 has 14 residues. Germline V CDR1 and CDR2: GTSNPN, SVGIG (reference sequence). Trimming stripped 5 bases from V and 4 bases from J, with 17 bases between. The CDR3 DNA reads TGTGCCTGGTCCTTGGGGTGGGGGTCCACTGAAGCTTTCTTT. Its protein product is CAWSLGWGSTEAFF.

The chain combines TRBV15 with TRBJ2-2; D is ambiguous. Looked up from germline, CDR1 is LNHNV and CDR2 is YYDKDF (reference sequence). Trimming removed 4 bases at V and 6 bases at J, with 9 bases between. This CDR3 comprises 13 residues. CDR3 bases: TGTGCCACCAGCACTGGCAACCCCGGGGAGCTGTTTTTT. This translates into CATSTGNPGELFF. Complete variable domain (other parts from reference TRBV15 and TRBJ2-2): DAMVIQNPRYQVTQFGKPVTLSCSQTLNHNVMYWYQQKSSQAPKLLFHYYDKDFNNEADTPDNFQSRRPNTSFCFLDIRSPGLGDTAMYLCATSTGNPGELFFGEGSRLTVL.

The chain employs TRBV14 and TRBJ2-7; 10 nucleotides agree with TRBD2. The CDR3 contains 16 residues. The V and J ends lost 3 bases and 4 bases, in that order; junction bases with no gene match: 9. Germline CDR1 and CDR2: SGHDN and FVKESK. This CDR3 is CASSQGFSGRRYEQYF. The CDR3 DNA reads as TGTGCCAGCAGCCAGGGGTTTAGCGGGAGGAGATACGAGCAGTACTTC.

This clone appeared a single time. Written as DNA, the CDR3 is TGCGCCAGCAGCTTGGGTTCCGGTGCAGCCGACTACAATGAGCAGTTCTTC. Translation gives CASSLGSGAADYNEQFF. The V gene is TRBV5-1, the J gene TRBJ2-1; D unresolved. The CDR3 is 17 amino acids. The V end lost 0 bases, the J end lost 3 bases, and 16 bases lay between the germline ends. The germline gives CDR1 SGHRS, CDR2 YFSETQ.

This clone was observed once. The J gene is TRBJ1-1, the V gene TRBV6-6; the D gene is possibly TRBD1 (6 bases). V lost 4 bases and J lost 5, with 14 bases in between. The CDR3 covers 14 residues. CDR1 and CDR2 from the germline V gene are MNHNY and SVGAGI (reference sequence). CDR3 nucleotides: TGTGCCAGCAGTTTGGGGGGCAGGGATACTGAAGCTTTCTTT. It translates to CASSLGGRDTEAFF.

The chain links TRBV5-1 to TRBJ1-1, with D unclear. The germline CDR1 and CDR2 sequences are SGHRS and YFSETQ. This CDR3 contains 13 residues. With 0 bases removed from V and 7 bases from J, the gap between germline ends came to 10 bases. CDR3 DNA sequence: TGCGCCAGCAGCTTGGTTAAAGGAGGTGAAGCTTTCTTT. Encoded protein: CASSLVKGGEAFF. The variable domain in full, completed from reference TRBV5-1 and TRBJ1-1, reads KAGVTQTPRYLIKTRGQQVTLSCSPISGHRSVSWYQQTPGQGLQFLFEYFSETQRNKGNFPGRFSGRQFSNSRSEMNVSTLELGDSALYLCASSLVKGGEAFFGQGTRLTVV.

This chain joins TRBV19 and TRBJ2-1, with unresolved D. Trimming left V 3 bases short and J 4 bases short, with 7 bases between. CDR3 length: 13 amino acids. CDR1 is LNHDA and CDR2 is SQIVND in the germline V gene (reference sequence). The CDR3 DNA reads as TGTGCCAGTAGTATCGCCCTATACAATGAGCAGTTCTTC. This encodes CASSIALYNEQFF.

This sequence joins TRBV19 and TRBJ1-1, with D maybe TRBD1 (5 bases). Germline CDR1 LNHDA, CDR2 SQIVND (reference sequence). Trimming took 6 bases from V and 6 from J, leaving 14 bases between them. This CDR3 spans 13 amino acids. The CDR3 nucleotides read TGTGCCAGTAGAAAGGGGCAGCAAGCTGAAGCTTTCTTT. It is translated as CASRKGQQAEAFF.

The rearrangement joins TRBV11-2 to TRBJ2-2; 8 positions agree with TRBD1. Trimming at V came to 4 bases and at J to 5 bases, leaving 6 bases not matched to a gene. The CDR3 totals 15 residues. Germline loops: CDR1 SGHAT, CDR2 FQNNGV. CDR3 DNA: TGTGCCAGCAGCTGGAGGACAGGGACTACCGGGGAGCTGTTTTTT. Protein sequence: CASSWRTGTTGELFF.

The chain combines TRBV7-9 with TRBJ2-3; 8 positions match TRBD2. V dropped 5 bases and J dropped 2; count of bases not matched to a gene: 3. The CDR3 has 14 amino acids. Looked up from germline, CDR1 is SEHNR and CDR2 is FQNEAQ (reference sequence). CDR3 coding DNA: TGTGCCAGCAGCGGTAGCGGGAACACAGATACGCAGTATTTT. Amino acid sequence: CASSGSGNTDTQYF.

This chain joins TRBV4-1 and TRBJ2-7, with TRBD1 identical over 9 bases. Per germline, CDR1 MGHRA and CDR2 YSYEKL. The CDR3 has 13 residues. Trimming took 4 bases from V and 4 from J; bases not matched to a gene: 2. CDR3 sequence (DNA): TGCGCCAGCAGCCGAGACAGGGGGTACGAGCAGTACTTC. Translation gives CASSRDRGYEQYF.

This chain joins TRBV18 and TRBJ1-1; no clear D. CDR3 size: 13 residues. V was shortened by 6 bases and J by 6 bases, with 14 bases between the two germline ends. Germline V gives CDR1 KGHSH, CDR2 LQKENI. The CDR3 nucleotides read TGTGCCAGCTCGCCCCTTCCTTTAGCTGAAGCTTTCTTT. The encoded protein is CASSPLPLAEAFF. The whole variable domain, remainder taken from reference TRBV18 and TRBJ1-1, is NAGVMQNPRHLVRRRGQEARLRCSPMKGHSHVYWYRQLPEEGLKFMVYLQKENIIDESGMPKERFSAEFPKEGPSILRIQQVVRGDSAAYFCASSPLPLAEAFFGQGTRLTVV.

A few counts support this clone. This chain connects TRBV28 to TRBJ1-6; the D gene is possibly TRBD1 (6 bases). The V gene's germline CDR1 is MDHEN and CDR2 SYDVKM. The CDR3 is made up of 15 amino acids. Deletions cut 1 base from V and 10 bases from J, with 14 bases between. CDR3 nucleotide sequence: TGTGCCAGCAGTTTATTGGCAGGGGCCCAATCACCCCTCCACTTT. This translates into CASSLLAGAQSPLHF. The full variable domain, in which reference TRBV28 and TRBJ1-6 provide the parts outside the CDR3, is DVKVTQSSRYLVKRTGEKVFLECVQDMDHENMFWYRQDPGLGLRLIYFSYDVKMKEKGDIPEGYSVSREKKERFSLILESASTNQTSMYLCASSLLAGAQSPLHFGNGTRLTVT.

The chain joins TRBV21-1 to TRBJ1-2. TRBV21-1 is classified as a pseudogene. There are 15 residues in the CDR3. The chain's CDR3 is CASSKELSKQKGYTF. The CDR3 nucleotides are TGTGCCAGCAGCAAAGAGTTATCCAAGCAGAAGGGCTACACCTTC.

The J gene is TRBJ2-7, the V gene TRBV5-1; D ambiguous. The CDR3 spans 13 residues. Germline loops: CDR1 SGHRS, CDR2 YFSETQ. Trimming stripped 4 bases from V and 0 bases from J, with 8 bases between. The CDR3: CASSPLGSYEQYF. In DNA, the CDR3 is TGCGCCAGCAGCCCCTTGGGCTCCTACGAGCAGTACTTC.

V and J are TRBV30 and TRBJ1-1; 9 nucleotides line up with TRBD1. Germline CDR1 GTSNPN, CDR2 SVGIG (reference sequence). The CDR3 runs 14 residues. J gave up 10 bases and V 1 base, and 10 bases lay outside the gene matches. CDR3 sequence: CAWSAGTGISRAFF. CDR3 in DNA: TGTGCCTGGAGTGCCGGGACAGGGATCTCTAGAGCTTTCTTT.

The J gene is TRBJ2-7, the V gene TRBV18; 7 bases line up with TRBD1. Germline V gene data show CDR1 as KGHSH and CDR2 as LQKENI. The ends lost 6 bases at V and 4 bases at J; junction bases unmatched: 6. The CDR3 extends over 13 amino acids. The CDR3 sequence: CASSSGTDYEQYF. The CDR3 DNA reads TGTGCCAGCTCGTCCGGGACAGATTACGAGCAGTACTTC.

The chain joins TRBV10-3 to TRBJ2-1, with 9 bases matching TRBD2. The CDR3 extends over 16 amino acids. Per germline, CDR1 ENHRY and CDR2 SYGVKD. V was pared by 3 bases and J by 8 bases, with 11 bases of the junction left unmatched. The DNA for the CDR3 is TGTGCCATCAGTGAAAGAGCGGGAGGATCCCGCGATGAGCAGTTCTTC. It specifies CAISERAGGSRDEQFF.

The chain combines TRBV19 with TRBJ1-5; D possibly corresponds to TRBD1 (6 bases). This CDR3 is built from 14 residues. V lost 3 bases and J 4 bases, leaving 10 bases between the germline ends. Germline values: CDR1 LNHDA, CDR2 SQIVND (reference sequence). The CDR3 nucleotides are TGTGCCAGTAGTATCCTGCAGGGGAATCAGCCCCAGCATTTT. This sequence encodes CASSILQGNQPQHF.

The rearrangement uses TRBV19 and TRBJ1-2; D is uncertain. Trimming stripped 1 base from V and 2 bases from J, with 11 bases between. The length of the CDR3 is 15 residues. Per germline, CDR1 LNHDA and CDR2 SQIVND (reference sequence). CDR3 sequence: CASSIGQAWNYGYTF. Here the CDR3 DNA reads TGTGCCAGTAGTATAGGGCAGGCTTGGAACTATGGCTACACCTTC.

This chain links TRBV7-8 with TRBJ1-4; 7 bases are a match to TRBD1. J was trimmed by 10 bases and V by 3 bases; bases with no gene match: 14. In germline, CDR1 is SGHVS, CDR2 FQNEAQ. The CDR3 has 16 amino acids. The CDR3 region has the DNA TGTGCCAGCAGCTTCCCCCTGACAGGGCGGGGTGGAAAACTGTTTTTT. Its protein product is CASSFPLTGRGGKLFF.

The chain recombines TRBV4-1 with TRBJ2-7; 11 nucleotides align to TRBD1. CDR3 length: 15 residues. The junction had 5 bases not matched to a gene; V was cut back by 5 bases and J by 2 bases. The germline CDR1 and CDR2 sequences are MGHRA and YSYEKL. The CDR3 is CASSFRTGGTYEQYF. The CDR3 coding sequence is TGCGCCAGCAGCTTTCGGACAGGGGGCACCTACGAGCAGTACTTC.

The chain uses TRBV15 and TRBJ1-1; D not certain. The CDR3 consists of 14 residues. The V gene lost 6 bases and the J gene lost 0 bases, with 11 bases spanning the gap. Germline lookup yields CDR1 LNHNV and CDR2 YYDKDF (reference sequence). CDR3 coding DNA: TGTGCCACCAGAAAAAATCGGATGAACACTGAAGCTTTCTTT. Translating gives CATRKNRMNTEAFF.

The chain uses TRBV7-8 and TRBJ1-1; D may be TRBD1 (5 bases). This CDR3 comprises 16 residues. Germline loops: CDR1 SGHVS, CDR2 FQNEAQ. V was clipped by 5 bases and J by 1 base, with 17 bases between them. The CDR3 sequence: CASSAQTGTGNTEAFF. In DNA, the CDR3 is TGTGCCAGCAGCGCTCAGACCGGGACGGGGAACACTGAAGCTTTCTTT.

The V call is TRBV23-1, the J call TRBJ1-6, with D unresolved. TRBV23-1 falls under the ORF class, with uncertain function. V was clipped by 3 bases and J by 8 bases, with 8 bases between them. The CDR3 loop spans 13 amino acids. CDR3 protein: CASSHRTDSPLHF. The CDR3 coding sequence is TGCGCCAGCAGTCATCGGACGGATTCACCCCTCCACTTT.

The chain recombines TRBV6-1 with TRBJ1-3; D gene unclear. Germline-derived CDR1 and CDR2 are MNHNS and SASEGT. The CDR3 sequence is 16 residues long. The V end lost 8 bases, the J end lost 0 bases, and 17 bases lay between the germline ends. CDR3: CASRGDGRLSGNTIYF. CDR3 DNA: TGTGCCAGCCGTGGAGACGGGAGACTCTCTGGAAACACCATATATTTT.

The chain couples TRBV6-5 to TRBJ1-2; no clear D gene. The CDR3 totals 14 residues. Germline lookup yields CDR1 MNHEY and CDR2 SVGAGI. V was clipped by 4 bases and J by 2 bases, with 11 bases between them. Here the CDR3 reads CASSLDGENYGYTF. The CDR3 DNA reads as TGTGCCAGCAGTTTGGACGGAGAAAACTATGGCTACACCTTC.

This clone has just one count. The chain carries TRBV15 and TRBJ1-3; D gene unclear. CDR3 length: 17 amino acids. The germline V gene encodes CDR1 LNHNV and CDR2 YYDKDF (reference sequence). With 1 base removed from V and 0 bases from J, the gap between germline ends came to 13 bases. The CDR3 nucleotides read TGTGCCACCAGCAGAGGTGATGGTGCTGACTCTGGAAACACCATATATTTT. Protein: CATSRGDGADSGNTIYF.